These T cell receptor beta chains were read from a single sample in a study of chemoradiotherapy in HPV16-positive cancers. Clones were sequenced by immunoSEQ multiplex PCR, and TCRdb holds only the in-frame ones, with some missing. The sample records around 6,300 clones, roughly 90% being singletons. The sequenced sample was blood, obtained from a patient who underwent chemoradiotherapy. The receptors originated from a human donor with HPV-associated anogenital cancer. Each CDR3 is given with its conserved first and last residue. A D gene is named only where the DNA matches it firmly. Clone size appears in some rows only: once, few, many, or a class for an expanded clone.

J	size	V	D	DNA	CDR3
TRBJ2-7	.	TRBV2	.	TGTGCCAGCAGTGATGGGTGGGAGAGACACTACGAGCAGTACTTC	CASSDGWERHYEQYF
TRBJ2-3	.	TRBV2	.	TGTGCCAGCAGTGAATACCAGGTAGGAGATACGCAGTATTTT	CASSEYQVGDTQYF
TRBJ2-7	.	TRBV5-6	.	TGTGCCAGCAGCTTGGAGGGGGGATGGGCCGAGCAGTACTTC	CASSLEGGWAEQYF
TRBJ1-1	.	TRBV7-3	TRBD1	TGTGCCAGCAGCCTCACAGGGGCCCCGAACACTGAAGCTTTCTTT	CASSLTGAPNTEAFF
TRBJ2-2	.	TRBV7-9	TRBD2	TGTGCCAGCAGCATACTCGGACTAGCGGGCACCGGGGAGCTGTTTTTT	CASSILGLAGTGELFF
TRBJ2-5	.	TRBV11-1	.	TGTGCCAGCAGCTTAAGACTGGGGCTCTTCCAAGAGACCCAGTACTTC	CASSLRLGLFQETQYF
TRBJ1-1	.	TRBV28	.	TGTGCCAGCAGTTTACAGGAGAACACTGAAGCTTTCTTT	CASSLQENTEAFF
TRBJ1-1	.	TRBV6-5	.	TGTGCCAGCGGGCTGAGAGAAGACACTGAAGCTTTCTTT	CASGLREDTEAFF
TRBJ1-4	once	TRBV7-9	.	TGTGCCAGCAGCGGGAGGTATCATGCCGAAAAACTGTTTTTT	CASSGRYHAEKLFF
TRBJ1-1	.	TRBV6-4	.	TGTGCCAGCAGTGATCTTCGCCAGCGCGTAGAAGCTTTCTTT	CASSDLRQRVEAFF
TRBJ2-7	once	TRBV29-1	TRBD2	TGCAGCGTTGAAGATCTTGGGACTAGCGGGAGAGTCGAGCAGTACTTC	CSVEDLGTSGRVEQYF
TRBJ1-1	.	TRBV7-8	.	TGTGCCAGCAGCTTAGTGGGCAGGCCCAACACTGAAGCTTTCTTT	CASSLVGRPNTEAFF
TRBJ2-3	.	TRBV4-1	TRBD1	TGCGCCAGCAGCCAAATATGGGACAGCAGCGATACGCAGTATTTT	CASSQIWDSSDTQYF
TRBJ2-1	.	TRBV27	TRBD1	TGTGCCAGCAGTTTGAGGGGGCTCGAGCAGTTCTTC	CASSLRGLEQFF
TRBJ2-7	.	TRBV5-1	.	TGCGCCAGCAGCTCCGGGGGCGGACAGTCGACCTACGAGCAGTACTTC	CASSSGGGQSTYEQYF
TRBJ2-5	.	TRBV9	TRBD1	TGTGCCAGCAGCGTAGAGGGACAGGGACTATACCAAGAGACCCAGTACTTC	CASSVEGQGLYQETQYF
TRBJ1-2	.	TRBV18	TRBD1	TGTGCCAGCTCACAAAGACAGGGGGCGGACTATGGCTACACCTTC	CASSQRQGADYGYTF
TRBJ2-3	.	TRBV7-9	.	TGTGCCAGCAGCTTAGCTTCGCAGTCCCTGTGGTATTTT	CASSLASQSLWYF
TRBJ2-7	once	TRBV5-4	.	TGTGCCAGCAGCCCGGGACGCGAGACCTACGAGCAGTACTTC	CASSPGRETYEQYF
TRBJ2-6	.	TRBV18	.	TGTGCCAGCAAGAGCTCTGGGGCCAACGTCCTGACTTTC	CASKSSGANVLTF
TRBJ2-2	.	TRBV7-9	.	TGTGCCAGCAGCTTAGTCAGTTCGCTCCTCGGGGAGCTGTTTTTT	CASSLVSSLLGELFF
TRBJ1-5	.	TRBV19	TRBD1	TGTGCCAGTAGTATGGGCAGGGGGCGAAATAGCAATCAGCCCCAGCATTTT	CASSMGRGRNSNQPQHF
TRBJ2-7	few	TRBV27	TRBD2	TGTGCCAGCAGTTGGCTAGCGGGAGAAATACCCTACGAGCAGTACTTC	CASSWLAGEIPYEQYF
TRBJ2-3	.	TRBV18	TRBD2	TGTGCCAGCTCACCAGCTAGACTAGCGGGGGCAGATACAGATACGCAGTATTTT	CASSPARLAGADTDTQYF
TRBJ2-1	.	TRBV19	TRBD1	TGTGCCAGTAAAAGCCAGGGACAGGGAATATACAATGAGCAGTTCTTC	CASKSQGQGIYNEQFF
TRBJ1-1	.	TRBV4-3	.	TGCGCCAGCAGCCAAGATCGTATGGTTACTGAAGCTTTCTTT	CASSQDRMVTEAFF
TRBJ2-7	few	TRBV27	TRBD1	TGTGCCAGCAGACTGACAGGGGGCGCGTCCTACGAGCAGTACTTC	CASRLTGGASYEQYF
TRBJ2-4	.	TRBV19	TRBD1	TGTGCCAGTAGTATTAATCCAGGGGGTGTAGCCAAAAACATTCAGTACTTC	CASSINPGGVAKNIQYF
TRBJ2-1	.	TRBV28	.	TGTGCCAGCAGTACACCCTATCAAAGCTCCTACAATGAGCAGTTCTTC	CASSTPYQSSYNEQFF
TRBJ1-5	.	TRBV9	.	TGTGCCAGCAGCGCCGGAGTAGGGGGGGGCAATCAGCCCCAGCATTTT	CASSAGVGGGNQPQHF
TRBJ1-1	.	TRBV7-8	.	TGTGCCAGCAGCCCTAAATCTGAAGCTTTCTTT	CASSPKSEAFF
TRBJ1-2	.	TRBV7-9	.	TGTGCCAGCAGCCCTCGGGGGATCAACTATGGCTACACCTTC	CASSPRGINYGYTF
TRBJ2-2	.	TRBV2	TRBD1	TGTGCCAGCAGTGAGACAGGGGTTGGGACCGGGGAGCTGTTTTTT	CASSETGVGTGELFF
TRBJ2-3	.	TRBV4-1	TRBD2	TGCGCCAGCAGCCAAACACACCCCCTAGCGGGGAGCACAGATACGCAGTATTTT	CASSQTHPLAGSTDTQYF
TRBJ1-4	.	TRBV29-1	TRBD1	TGCAGCGCGGGACAGGGTCGCGAAAAACTGTTTTTT	CSAGQGREKLFF
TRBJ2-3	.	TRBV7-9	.	TGTGCCAGCAGCTTAGGGATCGATACGCAGTATTTT	CASSLGIDTQYF
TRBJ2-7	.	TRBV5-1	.	TGCGCCAGCAGCTTGGCGACAGACTACGAGCAGTACTTC	CASSLATDYEQYF
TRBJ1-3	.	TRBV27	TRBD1	TGTGCCAGCAGTTTCTCCAGGGGGGGGGCTGGAAACACCATATATTTT	CASSFSRGGAGNTIYF
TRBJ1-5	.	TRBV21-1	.	TGTGCCAGCAGCAAACGAGGTGGGGGTCAGCCCCAGCATTTT	CASSKRGGGQPQHF
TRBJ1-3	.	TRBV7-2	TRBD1	TGTGCCAGCAGTTCAATTAACGAGGGGGCGGGAAACACCATATATTTT	CASSSINEGAGNTIYF
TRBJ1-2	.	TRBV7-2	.	TGTGCCAGCAGCTCCGACAGTAACTATGGCTACACCTTC	CASSSDSNYGYTF
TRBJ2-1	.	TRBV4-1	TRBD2	TGCGCCAGCAGCCAACATAGCGGGGATCCCTACAATGAGCAGTTCTTC	CASSQHSGDPYNEQFF